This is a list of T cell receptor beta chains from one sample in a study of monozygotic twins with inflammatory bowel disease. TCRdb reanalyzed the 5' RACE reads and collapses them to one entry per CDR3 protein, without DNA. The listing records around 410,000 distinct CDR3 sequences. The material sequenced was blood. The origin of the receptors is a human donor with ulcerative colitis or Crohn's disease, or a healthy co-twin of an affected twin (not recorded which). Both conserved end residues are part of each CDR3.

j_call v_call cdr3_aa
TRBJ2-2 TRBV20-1 CSALADRSTNTGELFF
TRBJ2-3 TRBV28 CASSYRRTNGIGTDTQYF
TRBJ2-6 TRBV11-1 CASRNTGTASSGANVLTF
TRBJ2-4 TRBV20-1 CSARGVAKNIQYF
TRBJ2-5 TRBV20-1 CSAPAAIQETQYF
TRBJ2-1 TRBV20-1 CSARGNSGGAWNEQFF
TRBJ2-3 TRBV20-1 CSANRGTSGTDTQYF
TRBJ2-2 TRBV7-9 CARYRGPVGELFF
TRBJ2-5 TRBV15 CATSRDLASETQYF
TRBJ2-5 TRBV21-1 CASNRISGGHKKTQYF
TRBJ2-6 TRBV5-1 CASSLTGSSGANVLTF
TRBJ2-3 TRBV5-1 CASSTPSTDTQYF
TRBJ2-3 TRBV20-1 CSAWDTDTQYF
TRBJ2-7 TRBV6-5 CASGEGYEQYF